This TCR beta chain was profiled in a study of T cell responses to AZD1222 COVID-19 vaccine. TCRdb keeps only in-frame clones here, not all; method: immunoSEQ multiplex PCR. This sample has some 150,000 clones; roughly nine tenths occur once, and the top ten carry roughly 5%. From germline, CDR1 is MNHEY and CDR2 SVGAGI. This CDR3 spans 14 amino acids. V lost 5 bases, J lost 3 bases, and 12 bases lay in between. The sequenced sample was peripheral blood, obtained on day 0 of MenACWY control vaccination. The TCR was taken from an adult in good health. This chain joins TRBV6-5 and TRBJ2-3, with D possibly being TRBD1 (6 bases). CDR3: CASSPDRITDTQYF. CDR3 coding DNA: TGTGCCAGCAGTCCCGACAGGATAACAGATACGCAGTATTTT.